One sample yielded the 12 T cell receptor beta chains listed below, sequenced in a study of shared clonotypes between healthy human individuals. Clones were sequenced by immunoSEQ multiplex PCR, and TCRdb holds only the in-frame ones, with some missing. Among some 510,000 clones listed, 60% to 85% were seen once. Material: PBMCs. The receptors here all came from a woman aged 35 to 49 in good health. Some clones in this sample may be carry-over from other donors' samples.

Regarding this clone: The same CDR3 also results from other DNA sequences found in this sample. The gene calls are TRBV7-3 and TRBJ2-2; D call uncertain. Germline-derived CDR1 and CDR2 are SGHTA and FQGTGA. CDR3 length: 13 amino acids. V lost 4 bases and J lost 2, with 5 bases in between. The CDR3 coding sequence is TGTGCCAGCAGCTCTCCAAACACCGGGGAGCTGTTTTTT. It yields the protein CASSSPNTGELFF. Looking up the rest from reference TRBV7-3 and TRBJ2-2 gives the full variable domain: GAGVSQTPSNKVTEKGKYVELRCDPISGHTALYWYRQSLGQGPEFLIYFQGTGAADDSGLPNDRFFAVRPEGSVSTLKIQRTERGDSAVYLCASSSPNTGELFFGEGSRLTVL.

In DNA form, the CDR3 reads TGCGCCAGCAGCTCGGGACAGGTTAACTCCTACGAGCAGTACTTC. Its translation: CASSSGQVNSYEQYF. The chain is built from TRBV5-1 and TRBJ2-7, with 8 bases lining up with TRBD1. There are 15 residues in the CDR3. Germline-derived CDR1 and CDR2 are SGHRS and YFSETQ. J lost 0 bases, V lost 3 bases, and 5 bases had no gene match.

The chain is built from TRBV2 and TRBJ2-5; 9 nucleotides align to TRBD2. The V segment lost 3 bases and the J segment 5 bases; nucleotides outside the gene matches: 10. Germline values: CDR1 SNHLY, CDR2 FYNNEI. The CDR3 length is 16 residues. CDR3 DNA sequence: TGTGCCAGCAGTGAGCGGGCGGGAGGGAGTAGGGAGACCCAGTACTTC. It specifies CASSERAGGSRETQYF.

This clone occurred a few times. V is TRBV6-4 and J is TRBJ2-2; 8 bases align to TRBD2. J lost 7 bases, V lost 2 bases, and 9 bases had no gene match. Germline CDR1 reads MRHNA; CDR2 reads SNTAGT. This CDR3 is 16 amino acids long. In DNA, the CDR3 is TGTGCCAGCAGTGACCTGGCGGGAGGTGTGCTCGGGGAGCTGTTTTTT. Its translation: CASSDLAGGVLGELFF.

The V gene is TRBV6-5, the J gene TRBJ2-2; the D gene is possibly TRBD1 (6 bases). Trimming removed 10 bases at V and 1 base at J, with 13 bases between. The germline gives CDR1 MNHEY, CDR2 SVGAGI. The CDR3 length is 14 residues. Here the CDR3 reads CATQGQLNTGELFF. CDR3 bases: TGTGCCACCCAAGGACAGTTGAACACCGGGGAGCTGTTTTTT.

The rearrangement uses TRBV14 and TRBJ2-6; a weak D match, TRBD2 (5 bases). V lost 3 bases and J lost 2, with 8 bases in between. The CDR3 spans 15 residues. Per the germline V gene, CDR1 is SGHDN and CDR2 is FVKESK. The CDR3 reads CASSQRAAGANVLTF. In DNA form, the CDR3 reads TGTGCCAGCAGCCAGCGGGCAGCTGGGGCCAACGTCCTGACTTTC.

This clone has just a few counts. J is TRBJ2-3 and V is TRBV7-2, with TRBD2 matching over 8 bases. CDR1 is SGHTA and CDR2 is FQGNSA in the germline V gene. The CDR3 sequence is 16 residues long. J gave up 5 bases and V 5 bases, and 12 bases lay outside the gene matches. Here the CDR3 reads CASSRRAGEGGDTQYF. CDR3 bases: TGTGCCAGCAGCCGTCGAGCGGGGGAGGGAGGAGATACGCAGTATTTT.

This sequence joins TRBV19 and TRBJ2-1, with 14 bases that match TRBD2. CDR3 size: 15 residues. Germline V CDR1 and CDR2: LNHDA, SQIVND (reference sequence). The ends lost 6 bases at V and 8 bases at J; junction bases unmatched: 6. CDR3 region: CASRPGLAGVDEQFF. CDR3 sequence (DNA): TGTGCCAGTAGACCGGGACTAGCGGGAGTCGATGAGCAGTTCTTC. Together with reference TRBV19 and TRBJ2-1, the CDR3 gives the full variable domain: DGGITQSPKYLFRKEGQNVTLSCEQNLNHDAMYWYRQDPGQGLRLIYYSQIVNDFQKGDIAEGYSVSREKKESFPLTVTSAQKNPTAFYLCASRPGLAGVDEQFFGPGTRLTVL.

The gene calls are TRBV7-3 and TRBJ2-1; tentatively, D is TRBD1 (6 bases). Germline values: CDR1 SGHTA, CDR2 FQGTGA. The ends were cut back, 5 bases at V and 6 bases at J, with 14 bases in the middle. The CDR3 sequence is 14 residues long. CDR3 nucleotide sequence: TGTGCCAGCAGCCGACAGGCCCAGCTCAATGAGCAGTTCTTC. Amino acids: CASSRQAQLNEQFF.

This chain connects TRBV7-2 to TRBJ1-2; D unclear. Germline V gene data show CDR1 as SGHTA and CDR2 as FQGNSA. The CDR3 extends over 13 amino acids. Deletions cut 3 bases from V and 2 bases from J, with 7 bases between. The CDR3 coding sequence is TGTGCCAGCAGCTTCGGGCAGAACTATGGCTACACCTTC. Translating it yields CASSFGQNYGYTF.

This chain joins TRBV6-5 and TRBJ2-7, with D unresolved. The V and J ends lost 10 bases and 2 bases respectively, with 12 bases between them. This CDR3 has 12 amino acids. CDR1 and CDR2 (germline): MNHEY, SVGAGI. CDR3 residues: CATATAPYEQYF. The CDR3 nucleotides read TGTGCCACCGCCACGGCCCCCTACGAGCAGTACTTC.

V is TRBV19 and J is TRBJ2-1; D is ambiguous. The CDR3 spans 14 residues. V was pared by 6 bases and J by 4 bases, with 13 bases between. The germline CDR1 and CDR2 sequences are LNHDA and SQIVND (reference sequence). The CDR3 nucleotides read TGTGCCAGTAGGCAGGCGAGCCAATACAATGAGCAGTTCTTC. This translates into CASRQASQYNEQFF.